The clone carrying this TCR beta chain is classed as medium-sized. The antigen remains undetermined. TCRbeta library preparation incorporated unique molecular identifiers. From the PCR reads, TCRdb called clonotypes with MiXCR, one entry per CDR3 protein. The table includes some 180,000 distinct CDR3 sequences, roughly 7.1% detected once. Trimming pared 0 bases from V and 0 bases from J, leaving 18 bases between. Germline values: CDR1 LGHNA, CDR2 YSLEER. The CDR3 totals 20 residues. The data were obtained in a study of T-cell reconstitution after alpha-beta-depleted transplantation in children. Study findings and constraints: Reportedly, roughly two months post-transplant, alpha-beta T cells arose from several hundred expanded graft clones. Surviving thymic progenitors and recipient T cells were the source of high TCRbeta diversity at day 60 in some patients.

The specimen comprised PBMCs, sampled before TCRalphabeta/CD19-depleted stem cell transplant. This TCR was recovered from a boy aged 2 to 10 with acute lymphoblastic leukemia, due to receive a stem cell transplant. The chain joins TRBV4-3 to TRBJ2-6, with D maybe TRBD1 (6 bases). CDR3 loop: CASSQDDWGRPNSGANVLTF. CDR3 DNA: TGCGCCAGCAGCCAAGATGATTGGGGGCGCCCCAACTCTGGGGCCAACGTCCTGACTTTC.